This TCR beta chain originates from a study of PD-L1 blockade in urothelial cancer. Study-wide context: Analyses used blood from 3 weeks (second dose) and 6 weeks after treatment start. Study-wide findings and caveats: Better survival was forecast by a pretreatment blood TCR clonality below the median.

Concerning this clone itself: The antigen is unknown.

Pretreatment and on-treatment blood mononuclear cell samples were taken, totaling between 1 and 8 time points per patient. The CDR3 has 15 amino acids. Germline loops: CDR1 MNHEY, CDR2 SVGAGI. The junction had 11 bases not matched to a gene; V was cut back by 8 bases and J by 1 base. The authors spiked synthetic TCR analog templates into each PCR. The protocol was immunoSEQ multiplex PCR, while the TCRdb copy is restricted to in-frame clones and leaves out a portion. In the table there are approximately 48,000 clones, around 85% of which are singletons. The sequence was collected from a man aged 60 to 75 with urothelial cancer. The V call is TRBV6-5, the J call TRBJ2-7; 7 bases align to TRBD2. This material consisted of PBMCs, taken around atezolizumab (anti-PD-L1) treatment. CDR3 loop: CASRLGEGTSYEQYF. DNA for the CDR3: TGTGCCAGCCGCCTTGGGGAGGGGACGTCCTACGAGCAGTACTTC.